These 32 T cell receptor beta chains came from one sample sequenced in a study of T cells after posttransplantation cyclophosphamide. Only in-frame clones appear in the TCRdb table, and some are missing; sequencing was by immunoSEQ multiplex PCR. Among tens of thousands of clones listed, approximately 98% were seen once. What was sequenced was naive CD8+ T cells sorted from PBMCs. All receptors come from a man aged 35 to 55 in good health, CMV-negative, and a related stem cell transplant donor.

The rearrangement joins TRBV7-9 to TRBJ2-5, with a tentative D call TRBD2 (6 bases). The CDR3 sequence is 15 residues long. The V and J ends lost 7 bases and 0 bases respectively, with 15 bases between them. Germline loops: CDR1 SEHNR, CDR2 FQNEAQ (reference sequence). CDR3 DNA: TGTGCCAGCACCGCCGGGGGACGGTACCAAGAGACCCAGTACTTC. Its protein is CASTAGGRYQETQYF.

The gene calls are TRBV9 and TRBJ2-1, with 8 bases that match TRBD1. The germline gives CDR1 SGDLS, CDR2 YYNGEE. This CDR3 contains 16 residues. V gave up 4 bases and J gave up 4 bases; unmatched junction bases: 10. The CDR3 spells CASSMIPGQVYNEQFF. The CDR3, as DNA: TGTGCCAGCAGCATGATACCGGGACAGGTGTACAATGAGCAGTTCTTC.

The chain joins TRBV7-2 to TRBJ2-7; 9 bases match TRBD1. With V trimmed by 0 bases and J by 3 bases, 9 bases remained unmatched. CDR1 SGHTA and CDR2 FQGNSA come from the germline V gene. There are 17 residues in the CDR3. The CDR3 region has the DNA TGTGCCAGCAGCTTAGCGGGGACAGGGTACCTGGACTACGAGCAGTACTTC. Amino acid sequence: CASSLAGTGYLDYEQYF. Looking up the rest from reference TRBV7-2 and TRBJ2-7 gives the full variable domain: GAGVSQSPSNKVTEKGKDVELRCDPISGHTALYWYRQSLGQGLEFLIYFQGNSAPDKSGLPSDRFSAERTGGSVSTLTIQRTQQEDSAVYLCASSLAGTGYLDYEQYFGPGTRLTVT.

This sequence joins TRBV27 and TRBJ2-7; TRBD1 matches at 11 bases. The CDR3 has 16 residues. Germline lookup yields CDR1 MNHEY and CDR2 SMNVEV (reference sequence). V shed 2 bases, J shed 1 base, and the junction held 4 bases outside the gene matches. The CDR3 DNA sequence: TGTGCCAGCAGTTTAATCGGGACAGGGGGTTCCTACGAGCAGTACTTC. Residues: CASSLIGTGGSYEQYF.

The chain couples TRBV11-2 to TRBJ2-7; tentatively, D is TRBD1 (5 bases). V was shortened by 5 bases and J by 12 bases, with 11 bases between the two germline ends. Germline V gives CDR1 SGHAT, CDR2 FQNNGV. The length of the CDR3 is 10 residues. The CDR3 sequence is CASSVVQGYF. The CDR3 nucleotides are TGTGCCAGCAGCGTAGTCCAGGGGTACTTC.

The V gene is TRBV4-3, the J gene TRBJ2-3, with a tentative D call TRBD2 (5 bases). The CDR3 covers 15 residues. The V and J ends lost 4 bases and 0 bases respectively, with 11 bases between them. CDR1 and CDR2 from the germline V gene are LGHNA and YSLEER. The DNA of the CDR3 is TGCGCCAGCAGCCCTGGGTCGGGAAGCACAGATACGCAGTATTTT. This translates into CASSPGSGSTDTQYF.

The chain uses TRBV30 and TRBJ1-5, with 7 bases that match TRBD1. J was trimmed by 7 bases and V by 5 bases; bases with no gene match: 8. From germline, CDR1 is GTSNPN and CDR2 SVGIG (reference sequence). This CDR3 has 13 residues. In DNA, the CDR3 is TGTGCCTGGGGCCGACAGGGACACCAGCCCCAGCATTTT. Its protein product is CAWGRQGHQPQHF.

The chain recombines TRBV7-3 with TRBJ2-7; 7 positions match TRBD1. CDR1 SGHTA and CDR2 FQGTGA come from the germline V gene. Trimming cost V 4 bases and J 4 bases; bases outside gene matches: 7. The CDR3 has 14 residues. The CDR3 protein is CASSSGTEGYEQYF. The CDR3 DNA reads as TGTGCCAGCAGCTCCGGGACAGAAGGGTACGAGCAGTACTTC.

The chain joins TRBV7-3 to TRBJ1-1; tentative D call: TRBD1 (5 bases). V was shortened by 2 bases and J by 5 bases, with 18 bases between the two germline ends. Germline lookup yields CDR1 SGHTA and CDR2 FQGTGA. The CDR3 has 16 residues. CDR3 residues: CASSLGPPEGETEAFF. In nucleotides, the CDR3 is TGTGCCAGCAGCTTAGGGCCCCCCGAAGGGGAAACTGAAGCTTTCTTT.

This sequence joins TRBV7-8 and TRBJ1-1, with D perhaps matching TRBD1 (5 bases). This CDR3 comprises 15 residues. Trimming shortened V by 3 bases and J by 1 base, and 12 bases separated the two germline ends. The germline gives CDR1 SGHVS, CDR2 FQNEAQ. The CDR3 bases are TGTGCCAGCAGCTTCGGACAAAACCCGAACACTGAAGCTTTCTTT. It specifies CASSFGQNPNTEAFF. Full variable domain (outside the CDR3, taken from reference TRBV7-8 and TRBJ1-1): GAGVSQSPRYKVAKRGQDVALRCDPISGHVSLFWYQQALGQGPEFLTYFQNEAQLDKSGLPSDRFFAERPEGSVSTLKIQRTQQEDSAVYLCASSFGQNPNTEAFFGQGTRLTVV.

This chain links TRBV5-1 with TRBJ2-1, with 8 bases fitting TRBD2. The ends lost 3 bases at V and 0 bases at J; junction bases unmatched: 5. CDR1 is SGHRS, CDR2 YFSETQ, per germline. The CDR3 contains 16 residues. CDR3 in DNA: TGCGCCAGCAGCTCAGCGGGAGACATCTCCTACAATGAGCAGTTCTTC. Translation gives CASSSAGDISYNEQFF. The entire variable domain, with the rest obtained from reference TRBV5-1 and TRBJ2-1, is as follows: KAGVTQTPRYLIKTRGQQVTLSCSPISGHRSVSWYQQTPGQGLQFLFEYFSETQRNKGNFPGRFSGRQFSNSRSEMNVSTLELGDSALYLCASSSAGDISYNEQFFGPGTRLTVL.

The V gene is TRBV5-6, the J gene TRBJ2-1, with 12 bases lining up with TRBD2. The germline V gene encodes CDR1 SGHDT and CDR2 YYEEEE. The CDR3 totals 16 residues. V trimming: 4 bases; J trimming: 7 bases; junction bases outside the gene matches: 9. The DNA of the CDR3 is TGTGCCAGCAGCCAGCTAGCGGGAGGGCCGGGAAATGAGCAGTTCTTC. Its translation is CASSQLAGGPGNEQFF.

The chain combines TRBV6-5 with TRBJ2-5, with D possibly matching TRBD2 (5 bases). This CDR3 has 14 residues. CDR1 MNHEY and CDR2 SVGAGI come from the germline V gene. V was cut by 7 bases and J by 2 bases, with 14 bases left in between. This chain's CDR3 is CASKVTRGQETQYF. In nucleotides, the CDR3 is TGTGCCAGCAAGGTCACACGGGGACAAGAGACCCAGTACTTC.

V usage is TRBV7-2 and J usage is TRBJ2-3; 7 bases line up with TRBD1. Germline CDR1 reads SGHTA; CDR2 reads FQGNSA. Trimming removed 5 bases from V and 1 base from J; junction bases left unmatched: 15. This CDR3 is built from 18 residues. CDR3 sequence (DNA): TGTGCCAGCAGCCCTACAAGCGGTATCACAGGGGGCACAGATACGCAGTATTTT. Its protein is CASSPTSGITGGTDTQYF.

Here the CDR3 DNA reads TGTGCCAGCAGCCCTACCCCCGGTCGGGGCTACACCTTC. Translating it yields CASSPTPGRGYTF. This sequence joins TRBV7-9 and TRBJ1-2, with D unresolved. The CDR3 spans 13 residues. V was shortened by 5 bases and J by 8 bases, with 15 bases between the two germline ends. Germline V gene data show CDR1 as SEHNR and CDR2 as FQNEAQ (reference sequence). Complete variable domain (other parts from reference TRBV7-9 and TRBJ1-2): DTGVSQNPRHKITKRGQNVTFRCDPISEHNRLYWYRQTLGQGPEFLTYFQNEAQLEKSRLLSDRFSAERPKGSFSTLEIQRTEQGDSAMYLCASSPTPGRGYTFGSGTRLTVV.

The rearrangement joins TRBV30 to TRBJ2-1; the match to TRBD2 covers 7 bases. Germline V gene lookup returns CDR1 GTSNPN and CDR2 SVGIG (reference sequence). With 3 bases clipped from V and 3 bases from J, the junction kept 14 bases outside the gene matches. This CDR3 is 17 amino acids long. CDR3 coding DNA: TGTGCCTGGAGCGTTAACCGGCGGGAGCTAAACTACAATGAGCAGTTCTTC. Translation: CAWSVNRRELNYNEQFF. The complete variable domain, with remaining parts taken from reference TRBV30 and TRBJ2-1, reads SQTIHQWPATLVQPVGSPLSLECTVEGTSNPNLYWYRQAAGRGLQLLFYSVGIGQISSEVPQNLSASRPQDRQFILSSKKLLLSDSGFYLCAWSVNRRELNYNEQFFGPGTRLTVL.

The rearrangement uses TRBV23-1 and TRBJ2-7, with D maybe TRBD1 (5 bases). TRBV23-1 is an open reading frame, and its role is uncertain. The CDR3 runs to 17 residues. The V gene lost 2 bases and the J gene lost 0 bases, with 17 bases spanning the gap. CDR3 sequence reads: CASSQTAGRTPSYEQYF. The DNA for the CDR3 is TGCGCCAGCAGTCAAACTGCTGGACGGACACCCTCCTACGAGCAGTACTTC.

This clone was observed a single time. This chain links TRBV28 with TRBJ2-7; 7 nucleotides line up with TRBD1. The germline V gene encodes CDR1 MDHEN and CDR2 SYDVKM. Trimming at V came to 3 bases and at J to 2 bases, leaving 4 bases not matched to a gene. The CDR3 extends over 14 amino acids. The CDR3 loop is CASSLPGGAYEQYF. CDR3 DNA: TGTGCCAGCAGTTTGCCAGGGGGAGCCTACGAGCAGTACTTC.

The chain carries TRBV30 and TRBJ2-7, with a possible D match to TRBD2 (5 bases). The CDR3 covers 12 residues. CDR1 and CDR2 (germline): GTSNPN, SVGIG (reference sequence). Deletions cut 4 bases from V and 1 base from J, with 8 bases between. The CDR3 sequence is CAWNSGSYEQYF. CDR3 nucleotide sequence: TGTGCCTGGAACAGCGGTTCCTACGAGCAGTACTTC.

This clone has just one count. The chain recombines TRBV28 with TRBJ2-7; 9 nucleotides align to TRBD1. Per germline, CDR1 MDHEN and CDR2 SYDVKM. CDR3 length: 14 amino acids. V gave up 9 bases and J gave up 1 base; unmatched junction bases: 7. The CDR3, as DNA: TGTGCCAGTTTCGGGACAGGGACTTCCTACGAGCAGTACTTC. Its translation is CASFGTGTSYEQYF.

J is TRBJ1-5 and V is TRBV11-2, with no clear D. CDR1 SGHAT and CDR2 FQNNGV come from the germline V gene. The V end was cut by 5 bases, the J end by 7 bases, with 12 bases between. The CDR3 has 13 amino acids. CDR3 coding DNA: TGTGCCAGCAGCGTATACGAGAGGCAGCCCCAGCATTTT. This gives the protein CASSVYERQPQHF. The entire variable domain, with the rest obtained from reference TRBV11-2 and TRBJ1-5, is as follows: EAGVAQSPRYKIIEKRQSVAFWCNPISGHATLYWYQQILGQGPKLLIQFQNNGVVDDSQLPKDRFSAERLKGVDSTLKIQPAKLEDSAVYLCASSVYERQPQHFGDGTRLSIL.

The chain is built from TRBV6-5 and TRBJ2-2; D is undetermined. Trimming removed 2 bases from V and 6 bases from J, with 7 bases in between. CDR3 length: 13 amino acids. Germline lookup yields CDR1 MNHEY and CDR2 SVGAGI. The CDR3 sequence: CASSYRVAGELFF. As DNA, the CDR3 is TGTGCCAGCAGTTACCGCGTCGCCGGGGAGCTGTTTTTT.

This chain joins TRBV14 and TRBJ2-7, with 8 bases lining up with TRBD2. The ends lost 0 bases at V and 4 bases at J; junction bases unmatched: 5. This CDR3 contains 15 residues. Germline loops: CDR1 SGHDN, CDR2 FVKESK. The CDR3 spells CASSQDEASGYEQYF. The CDR3 DNA reads as TGTGCCAGCAGCCAAGATGAGGCTAGCGGGTACGAGCAGTACTTC.

The genes are TRBV4-1 and TRBJ2-7; 8 nucleotides line up with TRBD1. This CDR3 has 15 amino acids. V shed 1 base and J 4 bases; nucleotides not matched to a gene: 6. Germline V gene lookup returns CDR1 MGHRA and CDR2 YSYEKL. In nucleotides, the CDR3 is TGCGCCAGCAGCCAAGCACCCACAGGGGGGTACGAGCAGTACTTC. Its translation: CASSQAPTGGYEQYF.

The J gene is TRBJ2-7, the V gene TRBV28; a weak D match, TRBD2 (5 bases). Germline loops: CDR1 MDHEN, CDR2 SYDVKM. The V gene lost 6 bases and the J gene lost 0 bases, with 15 bases spanning the gap. The CDR3 has 15 residues. The CDR3 loop reads CASSPSGVGSYEQYF. The CDR3, as DNA: TGTGCCAGCAGCCCGAGCGGTGTTGGCTCCTACGAGCAGTACTTC.

This chain joins TRBV7-9 and TRBJ2-5, with 10 bases fitting TRBD2. Losses at the gene ends were 5 bases for V and 1 base for J; bases not matched to a gene: 4. Germline CDR1 is SEHNR and CDR2 is FQNEAQ (reference sequence). The CDR3 covers 15 residues. CDR3 coding DNA: TGTGCCAGCAGCCTTAGCGGGAGGCCCCAAGAGACCCAGTACTTC. It specifies CASSLSGRPQETQYF.

J is TRBJ2-7 and V is TRBV14; possible D gene TRBD2, 6 bases. Per the germline V gene, CDR1 is SGHDN and CDR2 is FVKESK. The CDR3 covers 15 residues. Trimming pared 4 bases from V and 4 bases from J, leaving 17 bases between. CDR3 DNA sequence: TGTGCCAGCAGCCCCGGACTCGGGACTCTATACGAGCAGTACTTC. The encoded protein is CASSPGLGTLYEQYF.

The chain couples TRBV7-9 to TRBJ2-7; TRBD2 is a possible D gene (6 bases). Trimming removed 1 base from V and 2 bases from J, with 9 bases in between. The CDR3 has 14 amino acids. Germline V CDR1 and CDR2: SEHNR, FQNEAQ (reference sequence). The chain's CDR3 is CASSLVGEAYEQYF. The CDR3 DNA reads TGTGCCAGCAGCTTAGTGGGGGAGGCCTACGAGCAGTACTTC.

The chain has TRBV30 and TRBJ2-1, with no clear D. V gave up 0 bases and J gave up 8 bases, with 8 bases separating them. The germline V gene has CDR1 GTSNPN and CDR2 SVGIG (reference sequence). The CDR3 is made up of 12 amino acids. As DNA, the CDR3 is TGTGCCTGGAGTGTACTCGTCGATGAGCAGTTCTTC. This sequence encodes CAWSVLVDEQFF.

The chain recombines TRBV4-2 with TRBJ2-7; 12 bases are a match to TRBD2. Germline trimming cut 5 bases from V and 1 base from J; bases unmatched to any gene: 3. Germline V gene sequence: CDR1 LGHNA, CDR2 YNFKEQ. The CDR3 contains 15 residues. The CDR3 bases are TGTGCCAGCAGCGGGGGACTAGCGGGTTCCTACGAGCAGTACTTC. This encodes CASSGGLAGSYEQYF.

This chain links TRBV11-2 with TRBJ2-7; tentative D call: TRBD1 (5 bases). Between the trimmed V and J ends, which lost 1 base and 5 bases, there was a span of 12 bases. Germline V lookup: CDR1 SGHAT, CDR2 FQNNGV. The CDR3 sequence is 14 residues long. This CDR3 reads CASSLVRDGNEQYF. For the CDR3, the DNA is TGTGCCAGCAGCTTAGTCAGGGATGGGAACGAGCAGTACTTC.

This chain connects TRBV6-1 to TRBJ2-1, with D possibly matching TRBD2 (5 bases). CDR3 size: 15 residues. Germline V gene data show CDR1 as MNHNS and CDR2 as SASEGT. V was clipped by 6 bases and J by 0 bases, with 12 bases between them. The CDR3 DNA sequence: TGTGCCAGCAGGTCCCGAGCGGACTCCTACAATGAGCAGTTCTTC. This encodes CASRSRADSYNEQFF.